Included here is one TCR beta chain sequence, with context. Antigen: not known. The germline gives CDR1 MNHEY, CDR2 SVGAGI. The ends were cut back, 2 bases at V and 0 bases at J, with 5 bases in the middle. The CDR3 spans 13 residues. This sample is drawn from a study of graft-versus-host responses after intestinal transplantation. Overall study: Isolated intestinal, liver-intestinal, or multivisceral transplants had been given to the recipients.

Some clones are missing from TCRdb's copy, which holds only in-frame ones; the method was immunoSEQ multiplex PCR. The table records more than 95,000 clones, about nine tenths of them present only once. Regarding the study as a whole: The study found high graft-versus-host to host-versus-graft clonal ratios in allografts of patients with graft-donor T cell macrochimerism. Early post-transplant declines in HvG were associated with peak levels of circulating GvH clones. The authors found GvH clones in recipient marrow, some appearing first in ileum or blood.

This chain uses TRBV6-5 with TRBJ2-7; D is possibly TRBD2 (5 bases). The origin of this receptor is a human donor who received an intestinal transplant. This sample comprised unstimulated CD4+ T cells sorted from spleen or lymph node cells, obtained before intestinal transplant. The CDR3 coding sequence is TGTGCCAGCAGTTACGGACTCTCCTACGAGCAGTACTTC. It codes for CASSYGLSYEQYF.